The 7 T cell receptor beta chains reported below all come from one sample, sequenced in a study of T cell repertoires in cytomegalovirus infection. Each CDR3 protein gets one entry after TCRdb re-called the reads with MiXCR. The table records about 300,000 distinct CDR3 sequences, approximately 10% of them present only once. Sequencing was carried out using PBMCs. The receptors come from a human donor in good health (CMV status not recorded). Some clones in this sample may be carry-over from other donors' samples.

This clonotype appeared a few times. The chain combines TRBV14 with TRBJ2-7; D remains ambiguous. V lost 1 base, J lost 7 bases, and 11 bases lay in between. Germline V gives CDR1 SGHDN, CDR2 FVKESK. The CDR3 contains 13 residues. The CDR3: CASSQGLPGEQYV. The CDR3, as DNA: TGTGCCAGCAGCCAAGGGCTCCCCGGGGAGCAGTACGTC.

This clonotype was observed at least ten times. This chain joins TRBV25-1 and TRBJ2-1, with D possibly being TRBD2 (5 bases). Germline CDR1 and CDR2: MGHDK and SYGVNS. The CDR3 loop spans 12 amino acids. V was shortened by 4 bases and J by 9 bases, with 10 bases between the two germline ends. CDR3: CASSGGLLEQFF. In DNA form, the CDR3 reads TGTGCCAGCAGTGGAGGACTTCTTGAGCAGTTCTTC.

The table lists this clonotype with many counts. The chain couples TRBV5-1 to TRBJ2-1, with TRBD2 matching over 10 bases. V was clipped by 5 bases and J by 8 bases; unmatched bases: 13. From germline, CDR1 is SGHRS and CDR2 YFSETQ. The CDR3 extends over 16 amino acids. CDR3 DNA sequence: TGCGCCAGCAGGTCTTTAGAGCGGGGGGGCCTTGATGAGCAGTTCTTC. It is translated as CASRSLERGGLDEQFF.

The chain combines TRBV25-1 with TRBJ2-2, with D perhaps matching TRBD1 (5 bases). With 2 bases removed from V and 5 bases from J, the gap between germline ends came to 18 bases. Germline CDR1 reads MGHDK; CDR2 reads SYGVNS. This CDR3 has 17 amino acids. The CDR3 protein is CASSEPRQPLRTGELFF. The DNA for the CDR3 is TGTGCCAGCAGTGAACCCCGACAGCCCCTTCGAACCGGGGAGCTGTTTTTT.

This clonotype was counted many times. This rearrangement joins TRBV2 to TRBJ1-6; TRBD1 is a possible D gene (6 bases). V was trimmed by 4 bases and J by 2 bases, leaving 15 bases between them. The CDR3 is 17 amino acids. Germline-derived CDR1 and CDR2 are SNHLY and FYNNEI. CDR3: CASSGPGGVPYNSPLHF. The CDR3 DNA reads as TGTGCCAGCAGTGGCCCTGGGGGCGTCCCCTATAATTCACCCCTCCACTTT.

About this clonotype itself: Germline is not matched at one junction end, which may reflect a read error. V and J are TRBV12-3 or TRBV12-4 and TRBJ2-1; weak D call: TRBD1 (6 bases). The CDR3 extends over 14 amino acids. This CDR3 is CTSSLGGTYNEQFF. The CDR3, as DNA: TGTACCAGCAGTTTAGGGGGAACATACAATGAGCAGTTCTTC.

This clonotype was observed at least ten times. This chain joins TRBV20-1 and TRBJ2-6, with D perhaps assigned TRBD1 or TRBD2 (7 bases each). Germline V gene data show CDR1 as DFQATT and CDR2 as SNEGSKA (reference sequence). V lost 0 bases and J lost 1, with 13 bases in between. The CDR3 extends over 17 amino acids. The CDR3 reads CSARDRQGGSGANVLTF. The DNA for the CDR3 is TGCAGTGCTAGAGATCGACAGGGAGGGTCTGGGGCCAACGTCCTGACTTTC.